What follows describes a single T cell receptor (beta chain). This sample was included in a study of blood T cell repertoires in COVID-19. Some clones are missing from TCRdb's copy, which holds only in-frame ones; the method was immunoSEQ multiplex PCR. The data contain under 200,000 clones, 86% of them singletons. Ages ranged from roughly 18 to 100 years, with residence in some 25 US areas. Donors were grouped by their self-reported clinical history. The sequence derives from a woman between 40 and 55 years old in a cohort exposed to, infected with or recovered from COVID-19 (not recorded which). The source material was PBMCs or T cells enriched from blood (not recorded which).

The CDR3 DNA is TGCGCCAGCAGCTTGGCGGCTAGCGGGGGTAACATTCAGTACTTC. This codes for CASSLAASGGNIQYF. The chain recombines TRBV5-1 with TRBJ2-4; 10 nucleotides line up with TRBD2. V lost 0 bases to trimming and J lost 7 bases; unmatched junction nucleotides: 4. The germline CDR1 and CDR2 sequences are SGHRS and YFSETQ. This CDR3 is 15 amino acids long.